This T cell receptor beta chain comes out of a study of blood T cells in healthy people across ages. Study-level results: With naive T cell percentage, TCR beta diversity showed a strong correlation.

Remarks on this clonotype: Its matching antigen is unknown.

The length of the CDR3 is 16 residues. V was trimmed by 4 bases and J by 1 base, leaving 16 bases between them. CDR1 is SGHRS, CDR2 YFSETQ, per germline. Combining a sample-barcoded 5' primer with a J-beta primer mix, a second PCR ran for about 6 to 11 cycles. Via MiXCR, TCRdb re-called the 5' RACE reads, giving one row per CDR3 protein. The profile shows hundreds of thousands of distinct CDR3 sequences, about 30% of them singletons. This sequence was found in an elderly woman in good health. Specimen: blood. The rearrangement uses TRBV5-1 and TRBJ2-3; a weak D match, TRBD2 (7 bases). Written as DNA, the CDR3 is TGCGCCAGCAGCCACGCTGGGAGGGGGGGCACAGATACGCAGTATTTT. Translated, it gives CASSHAGRGGTDTQYF.